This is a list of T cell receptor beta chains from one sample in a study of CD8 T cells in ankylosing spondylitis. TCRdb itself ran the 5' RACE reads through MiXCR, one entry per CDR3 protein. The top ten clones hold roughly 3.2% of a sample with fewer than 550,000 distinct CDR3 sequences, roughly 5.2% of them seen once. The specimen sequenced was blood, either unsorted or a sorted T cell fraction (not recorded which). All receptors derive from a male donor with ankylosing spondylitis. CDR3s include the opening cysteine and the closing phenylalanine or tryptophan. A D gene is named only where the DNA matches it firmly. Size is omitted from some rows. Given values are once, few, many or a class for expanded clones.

CSVSQGLANQPQHF	TGCAGCGTGTCTCAGGGATTAGCAAATCAGCCCCAGCATTTT	TRBV29-1	many	NA	TRBJ1-5
CAITGQGSYEQYF	TGTGCCATCACGGGACAGGGTAGCTACGAGCAGTACTTC	TRBV10-3	many	TRBD1	TRBJ2-7
CSVEHIYEQYF	TGCAGCGTTGAACATATCTACGAGCAGTACTTC	TRBV29-1	few	NA	TRBJ2-7
CASSRGTVGRTEAFF	TGTGCCAGCAGCCGTGGGACGGTTGGGAGGACTGAAGCTTTCTTT	TRBV6-1	many	NA	TRBJ1-1
CASSFPTGGYTF	TGTGCCAGCAGCTTCCCTACGGGCGGCTACACCTTC	TRBV7-9	many	NA	TRBJ1-2
CASSQDGARGNSPLHF	TGCGCCAGCAGCCAAGATGGGGCCAGGGGAAATTCACCCCTCCACTTT	TRBV4-3	many	NA	TRBJ1-6
CASSIGTDGRGTF	TGTGCCAGCTCAATAGGGACTGACGGGAGAGGCACCTTC	TRBV18	few	NA	TRBJ1-2
CASSLTDSREQYF	TGCGCCAGCAGCCTAACCGACAGTCGCGAGCAGTACTTC	TRBV5-1	many	NA	TRBJ2-7
CASSLTTGTQYF	TGTGCCAGCAGTTTGACTACCGGCACGCAGTATTTT	TRBV6-2/TRBV6-3	NA	NA	TRBJ2-3
CASSLLGREGARSYEQYF	TGTGCCAGCAGCTTATTGGGGAGGGAAGGTGCCCGCTCCTACGAGCAGTACTTC	TRBV11-1	NA	TRBD2	TRBJ2-7
CASAYTDTQYF	TGTGCCAGTGCCTACACAGATACGCAGTATTTT	TRBV13	many	NA	TRBJ2-3
CASSQGFGSNYGYTF	TGTGCCAGCAGCCAAGGTTTCGGCAGTAACTATGGCTACACCTTC	TRBV4-2	many	NA	TRBJ1-2
CASGTGYGYTF	TGTGCCAGCGGTACAGGCTATGGCTACACCTTC	TRBV7-9	many	NA	TRBJ1-2
CASSAGATSGKTQYF	TGTGCCAGCTCAGCGGGTGCGACTAGCGGAAAGACCCAGTACTTC	TRBV18	many	TRBD2	TRBJ2-5
CASSLEGYVPEAFF	TGTGCCAGCAGCTTGGAGGGATACGTCCCTGAAGCTTTCTTT	TRBV7-2	many	NA	TRBJ1-1
CSGGGTGELFF	TGCAGCGGAGGGGGAACCGGGGAGCTGTTTTTT	TRBV29-1	many	NA	TRBJ2-2
CASSQDYGFYEQYF	TGCGCCAGCAGCCAAGATTACGGATTCTACGAGCAGTACTTC	TRBV4-3	many	NA	TRBJ2-7
CASSLRTGEVSGANVLTF	TGTGCCAGCAGCCTCAGGACAGGGGAAGTTTCTGGGGCCAACGTCCTGACTTTC	TRBV4-2	NA	TRBD1	TRBJ2-6
CASSQGVSRANVLTF	TGTGCCAGCAGCCAAGGGGTGAGCAGGGCCAACGTCCTGACTTTC	TRBV3-1	few	NA	TRBJ2-6
CSARDRSGLPSTDTQYF	TGCAGTGCTAGAGATCGGTCGGGACTGCCTAGCACAGATACGCAGTATTTT	TRBV20-1	many	NA	TRBJ2-3
CASGLVLDGNTGELFF	TGTGCTAGTGGTTTGGTTCTAGACGGGAACACCGGGGAGCTGTTTTTT	TRBV12-5	many	NA	TRBJ2-2
CASSLSRTAYEQYF	TGTGCCAGCAGCTTAAGCAGGACCGCCTACGAGCAGTACTTC	TRBV7-2	many	NA	TRBJ2-7
CASSLGSGGSRYEQYF	TGTGCCAGCAGCTTAGGATCTGGGGGTTCCCGCTACGAGCAGTACTTC	TRBV7-2	many	NA	TRBJ2-7
CASRNRGWSTDTQYF	TGTGCCAGCAGAAACAGGGGGTGGAGCACAGATACGCAGTATTTT	TRBV6-1	many	TRBD1	TRBJ2-3
CATSDPDREAFF	TGTGCCACCAGTGACCCGGACAGAGAAGCTTTCTTT	TRBV24-1	many	NA	TRBJ1-1
CASSQLTGQGEKLFF	TGCGCCAGCAGCCAGTTGACAGGGCAAGGTGAAAAACTGTTTTTT	TRBV4-3	many	TRBD1	TRBJ1-4
CASSIAGQKAFF	TGTGCCAGCAGTATCGCCGGACAAAAAGCTTTCTTT	TRBV12-3/TRBV12-4	many	NA	TRBJ1-1
CSASAGTNTEAFF	TGCAGTGCTTCGGCAGGGACGAACACTGAAGCTTTCTTT	TRBV20-1	many	NA	TRBJ1-1
CASSLKGGFPTGELFF	TGCGCCAGCAGCTTGAAAGGTGGATTCCCCACCGGGGAGCTGTTTTTT	TRBV5-1	few	NA	TRBJ2-2
CASRARGLQETQYF	TGTGCCAGCAGAGCCAGGGGGCTTCAAGAGACCCAGTACTTC	TRBV6-1	NA	TRBD1	TRBJ2-5
CATSAGGGGYEQFF	TGTGCCACCAGTGCCGGGGGAGGGGGCTATGAGCAGTTCTTC	TRBV24-1	many	NA	TRBJ2-1
CASSETRWASGNTIYF	TGTGCCAGCAGTGAAACCCGGTGGGCATCTGGAAACACCATATATTTT	TRBV6-1	many	NA	TRBJ1-3
CSAGAGTGDNRETQYF	TGCAGTGCGGGTGCCGGGACAGGGGACAACCGGGAGACCCAGTACTTC	TRBV20-1	many	TRBD1	TRBJ2-5
CSARDQVWGQETQYF	TGCAGTGCTAGAGATCAGGTCTGGGGCCAAGAGACCCAGTACTTC	TRBV20-1	many	NA	TRBJ2-5
CSVGDRVGEQYF	TGCAGCGTTGGGGACAGGGTTGGCGAGCAGTACTTC	TRBV29-1	many	TRBD1	TRBJ2-7
CASSFADRGTEAFF	TGTGCCAGCAGTTTCGCGGACAGGGGCACTGAAGCTTTCTTT	TRBV12-3/TRBV12-4	many	TRBD1	TRBJ1-1
CATSFSAAKDTQYF	TGCGCCACTTCGTTCTCTGCGGCGAAAGATACGCAGTATTTT	TRBV5-1	many	NA	TRBJ2-3
CAIRAGTGGKTEAFF	TGTGCCATCAGGGCCGGGACAGGGGGAAAAACTGAAGCTTTCTTT	TRBV10-3	NA	TRBD1	TRBJ1-1
CASSLGTHLSLNTEAFF	TGCGCCAGCAGCTTGGGGACACATCTAAGTCTGAACACTGAAGCTTTCTTT	TRBV5-1	many	NA	TRBJ1-1
CSARDWGLSTGELFF	TGCAGTGCTAGAGATTGGGGACTTTCGACCGGGGAGCTGTTTTTT	TRBV20-1	many	NA	TRBJ2-2
CAWNGQVFTGELFF	TGTGCCTGGAACGGACAGGTTTTCACCGGGGAGCTGTTTTTT	TRBV30	NA	TRBD1	TRBJ2-2
CASSTQGAHREQYF	TGTGCCAGCAGCACCCAGGGGGCGCATCGCGAGCAGTACTTC	TRBV7-2	many	TRBD1	TRBJ2-7
CASSSRHGTLRGYEQYF	TGTGCCAGCAGTTCCCGCCACGGGACATTAAGAGGCTACGAGCAGTACTTC	TRBV12-3/TRBV12-4	many	NA	TRBJ2-7
CASSPDSGGASHTQYF	TGTGCCAGCAGCCCTGACTCGGGGGGGGCCTCGCATACGCAGTATTTT	TRBV4-2	NA	TRBD2	TRBJ2-3
CASSEYGTSATPRETQYF	TGTGCCAGCAGTGAATACGGGACTAGCGCAACCCCGAGGGAGACCCAGTACTTC	TRBV25-1	many	TRBD2	TRBJ2-5
CASSLPGVPYEQYF	TGTGCCAGCAGCTTACCGGGAGTACCCTACGAGCAGTACTTC	TRBV7-2	many	NA	TRBJ2-7
CASSPTGAETQYF	TGTGCCAGCAGCCCGACAGGGGCGGAGACCCAGTACTTC	TRBV12-3/TRBV12-4	many	TRBD1	TRBJ2-5
CASSPRLNNEQFF	TGTGCCAGCAGCCCCAGACTTAACAATGAGCAGTTCTTC	TRBV12-3/TRBV12-4	many	NA	TRBJ2-1
CASSLWPREAFF	TGTGCCAGCAGCCTCTGGCCCAGGGAAGCTTTCTTT	TRBV7-8	few	NA	TRBJ1-1
CASSALGTFNQPQHF	TGTGCCAGCAGTGCCCTTGGGACATTTAATCAGCCCCAGCATTTT	TRBV6-1	many	NA	TRBJ1-5
CSAKDLNTEAFF	TGCAGCGCCAAGGATCTGAACACTGAAGCTTTCTTT	TRBV29-1	many	NA	TRBJ1-1
CATSVRLAVQETQYF	TGTGCCACCAGCGTGAGACTAGCGGTCCAAGAGACCCAGTACTTC	TRBV15	NA	TRBD2	TRBJ2-5
CASSPEGVTEAFF	TGTGCCAGCAGCCCGGAGGGGGTCACTGAAGCTTTCTTT	TRBV27	many	NA	TRBJ1-1
CASSEGLSSYNSPLHF	TGTGCCAGCAGTGAGGGGCTGAGCTCCTATAATTCACCCCTCCACTTT	TRBV6-1	many	NA	TRBJ1-6
CASKGLAGELGYNEQFF	TGTGCCAGCAAGGGATTAGCGGGAGAATTGGGGTACAATGAGCAGTTCTTC	TRBV28	few	TRBD2	TRBJ2-1